Here is one T cell receptor beta chain with its context. Its specificity is not known. A multiplex PCR was run with 60 Vbeta primers and 13 Jbeta primers. Sequencing was performed with immunoSEQ multiplex PCR; in TCRdb, only in-frame clones are kept and a portion is missing. Of about 170,000 clones in the sample, roughly 85% were seen once. Whereas donors were nominally healthy upon sampling, unrecorded immune exposures were probable. The CDR3 has 15 amino acids. The V gene end was trimmed by 2 bases and the J gene end by 6 bases; junction bases not matched to a gene: 8. Germline V CDR1 and CDR2: SQVTM, ANQGSEA. These data originate in a study of cytomegalovirus exposure and HLA in healthy donors. Whole-study results and caveats: A later analysis showed that HLA-associated TCR beta chains had undergone more clonal expansion than equally common others.

Material for sequencing was PBMCs. The receptor was derived from a boy aged 2 to 10 in good health and CMV-seronegative. The chain is built from TRBV29-1 and TRBJ2-4, with TRBD2 matching 9 bases. The CDR3 region has the DNA TGCAGCGTTGAATCAGCGGGGGGAAAGGGAAACATTCAGTACTTC. Translating it yields CSVESAGGKGNIQYF.